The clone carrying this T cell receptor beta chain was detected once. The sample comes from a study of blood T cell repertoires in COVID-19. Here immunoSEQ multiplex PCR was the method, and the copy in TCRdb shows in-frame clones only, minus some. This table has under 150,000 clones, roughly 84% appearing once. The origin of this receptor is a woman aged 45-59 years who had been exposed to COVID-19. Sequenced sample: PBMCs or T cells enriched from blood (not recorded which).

CDR3 coding DNA: TGCAGCGTTGGTATACAGGGGGCTGATTCACCCCTCCACTTT. This sequence encodes CSVGIQGADSPLHF. The V and J genes are TRBV29-1 and TRBJ1-6; 9 nucleotides agree with TRBD1. CDR1 is SQVTM and CDR2 is ANQGSEA in the germline V gene. The CDR3 length is 14 residues. The J segment lost 8 bases and the V segment lost 4 bases, leaving 6 bases of the junction unmatched.